Detailed here is one T cell receptor beta chain. Its target is not known. The data are from a study of cytomegalovirus exposure and HLA in healthy donors. Study findings and constraints: The study labeled 150 to 200 TCR beta chains cytomegalovirus-associated.

The germline V gene encodes CDR1 SNHLY and CDR2 FYNNEI. Trimming removed 8 bases at V and 7 bases at J, with 20 bases between. CDR3 size: 15 residues. TCRdb keeps only in-frame clones here, not all; method: immunoSEQ multiplex PCR. The table has 250,000 or so clones, roughly 87% seen once; the top ten hold more than 10%. The chain joins TRBV2 to TRBJ1-4; tentatively, D is TRBD1 (5 bases). Sequencing used PBMCs. This receptor was taken from a man younger than 30 in good health and CMV-seropositive. CDR3 region: CASLMIAVRAEKLFF. The CDR3 DNA follows: TGTGCCAGCCTAATGATAGCCGTCAGGGCTGAAAAACTGTTTTTT.